The T cell receptor (beta chain) under discussion was sequenced for a study of cytomegalovirus exposure and HLA in healthy donors. General observations from the study: Sequencing depth across donors, presence/absence analyses assumed, was roughly uniform.

The PCR made use of 60 Vbeta and 13 Jbeta primers. Only in-frame clones appear in the TCRdb table, and some are missing; sequencing was by immunoSEQ multiplex PCR. The data hold 150,000 to 200,000 clones, with roughly 80% observed a single time. In germline, CDR1 is SEHNR, CDR2 FQNEAQ (reference sequence). The length of the CDR3 is 13 residues. V was shortened by 1 base and J by 8 bases, with 11 bases between the two germline ends. In regard to this clone: The antigen remains unidentified.

Sample: PBMCs. This clonotype was obtained from a young woman in good health and CMV-seronegative. The V call is TRBV7-9, the J call TRBJ1-2; tentatively, D is TRBD1 (6 bases). The CDR3 sequence is CASSLGTVTGYTF. In DNA, the CDR3 is TGTGCCAGCAGCTTAGGGACAGTAACCGGCTACACCTTC.